This T cell receptor (beta chain) was observed in a study of T cell responses to AZD1222 COVID-19 vaccine (dated by TCRdb to the early 2020s). About the full investigation: TCR sequencing was performed for 230 to 250 trial participants, of whom about 210 were given two doses of AZD1222 and about 25 were given two doses of MenACWY control vaccine. Trial participants were enrolled into age subgroups of 18-55, 56-69 and 70-plus years, which contained approximately 150, 28 and 58 TCR-sequenced participants, respectively.

The CDR3 regions of human TCRbeta chains were analyzed by immunosequencing. The authors processed their data as follows. Repertoire TCRs were matched against a reference library of SARS-CoV-2-specific TCRs generated with the MIRA antigen-specificity platform. Breadth was defined as the fraction of unique TCRs that were SARS-CoV-2-associated, and depth was defined as the fraction of total T cells that were SARS-CoV-2-associated. Using the MIRA data, every spike-specific TCR was mapped to the spike region that the TCR reacted to and assigned to either a CD4 or a CD8 class. Log10-transformed breadth and depth values were compared by one-way ANOVA with Sidak's multiple comparisons tests. Drawn from immuneACCESS, this table holds only the in-frame rearrangements with V and J called that TCRdb kept. Clones are partly lost; checked studies trace under half to an unresolved V gene and leave the rest unexplained. V, J and clone size reflect that table, while D and trimming were determined from the DNA. The sample table contains some 170,000 clones; only one count was recorded for 80% to 90% of them. The ten largest make up approximately 4.2% of the sample.

About this clone: Its antigen remains unidentified. The sample holds no much larger clone one base away, and base qualities are not on file.

What the work shows at the level of the full study, not this receptor alone: Epitopes outside the regions mutated in the B.1.351 and B.1.1.7 variants were reportedly recognized by nearly half of the unique spike-specific TCRs. Conclusions about previously exposed vaccinees are limited, since just 6 or 7 AZD1222 recipients were seropositive for SARS-CoV-2 at baseline. The vaccine-associated CD4 TCRs covered the entire spike protein, and the dominant responses fell in regions 160-218 and 743-854. A significant rise in spike-specific TCR breadth and depth was observed after two AZD1222 doses relative to day 0 and relative to MenACWY recipients. Because no day 14 peak-response samples were available, the repertoires could be characterized only after the peak T cell response. The 56-69-year group was small, and its depth increase did not reach significance, likely because of low power. Most participants were white British and females outnumbered males, and the authors suggested that clonal diversity may have been underestimated.

Counted from cysteine to phenylalanine, this CDR3 has 14 amino acids. The retained sequence is limited to the CDR3, 42 bases, with the frame set at the first base. Sequences MDHEN (CDR1) and SYDVKM (CDR2) are obtained from the germline V gene. V is reduced by 5 bases and J by 0 bases, leaving a spacing of 10 bases between them. This specimen's time point label, interpreted: about 28 days (+/-7) after the second vaccine dose. According to the study, the label for this sample's treatment or condition signals: meningococcal conjugate vaccine given as trial control. Vaccinee samples came from UK trials COV001 and COV002, including a single-blind randomized controlled phase 2/3 trial of AZD1222 (ChAdOx1 nCoV-19) in healthy adults. For TCRbeta chain sequencing, PBMC samples from trial participants were taken at day 0 and at day 28 after the second dose.

This TCR was sampled from an adult who received the MenACWY meningococcal vaccine as a control. The sequencing here drew on peripheral blood, taken 28 days after the second dose of the MenACWY control vaccine. The chain employs TRBV28 and TRBJ1-2; the D gene is perhaps TRBD1, on 6 matching bases. The nucleotides are TGTGCCAGCAGTCAGGGGTCCGCTAACTATGGCTACACCTTC. Translated, this gives CASSQGSANYGYTF.